This entry lists 19 T cell receptor beta chains sequenced from one sample in a study of cytomegalovirus exposure and HLA in healthy donors. The PCR was carried out with 60 Vbeta primers and 13 Jbeta primers. Sequenced by immunoSEQ multiplex PCR; TCRdb stores in-frame clones only, minus some. The sample has approximately 210,000 clones; roughly 76% are singletons. The sample was PBMCs. These receptors originate from a woman in her twenties or thirties in good health and CMV-seropositive.

This clone was counted only a few times. The J gene is TRBJ1-5, the V gene TRBV18; D gene ambiguous. V lost 5 bases to trimming and J lost 3 bases, with 8 bases between them. CDR3 length: 13 residues. CDR1 and CDR2 from the germline V gene are KGHSH and LQKENI. The CDR3: CASSSIVNQPQHF. The CDR3 DNA reads as TGTGCCAGCTCATCCATTGTCAATCAGCCCCAGCATTTT. The whole variable domain, filled in from reference TRBV18 and TRBJ1-5, reads NAGVMQNPRHLVRRRGQEARLRCSPMKGHSHVYWYRQLPEEGLKFMVYLQKENIIDESGMPKERFSAEFPKEGPSILRIQQVVRGDSAAYFCASSSIVNQPQHFGDGTRLSIL.

This clone has just a few counts. This chain uses TRBV6-5 with TRBJ2-7; 8 positions agree with TRBD1. The CDR3 is made up of 13 amino acids. CDR1 and CDR2 from the germline V gene are MNHEY and SVGAGI. Losses at the gene ends were 5 bases for V and 6 bases for J; bases not matched to a gene: 6. CDR3 region: CASSLRQGSEQYF. The CDR3 DNA sequence: TGTGCCAGCAGTCTCAGACAGGGGAGCGAGCAGTACTTC.

The V gene is TRBV6-6, the J gene TRBJ2-2; no definite D call. Germline-derived CDR1 and CDR2 are MNHNY and SVGAGI (reference sequence). The CDR3 length is 12 residues. V lost 4 bases and J lost 6, with 6 bases in between. CDR3 nucleotides: TGTGCCAGCAGTTTAGATCCCGGGGAGCTGTTTTTT. Amino acids: CASSLDPGELFF.

CDR3 DNA sequence: TGTGCCAGCAGCCAAGTTTTCGGGGACAGTGATCGTGGCTACACCTTC. Its protein is CASSQVFGDSDRGYTF. This chain connects TRBV4-2 to TRBJ1-2; 7 bases align to TRBD1. CDR1 and CDR2 (germline): LGHNA, YNFKEQ. The CDR3 is 16 residues long. The J segment lost 7 bases and the V segment lost 1 base, leaving 12 bases of the junction unmatched.

The chain has TRBV5-6 and TRBJ1-2; possible D gene TRBD1, 6 bases. The germline CDR1 and CDR2 sequences are SGHDT and YYEEEE. This CDR3 region has 16 residues. V was shortened by 7 bases and J by 0 bases, with 19 bases between the two germline ends. The CDR3 loop is CASAGDIGGTNYGYTF. The DNA for the CDR3 is TGTGCCAGCGCGGGGGATATAGGGGGAACTAACTATGGCTACACCTTC.

The genes are TRBV30 and TRBJ2-5; TRBD2 is a possible D gene (6 bases). The CDR3 loop spans 16 amino acids. V was pared by 0 bases and J by 5 bases, with 19 bases between. CDR1 and CDR2 from the germline V gene are GTSNPN and SVGIG (reference sequence). CDR3 sequence reads: CAWSVLRGFTGETQYF. As DNA, the CDR3 is TGTGCCTGGAGTGTGCTGCGGGGATTCACGGGGGAGACCCAGTACTTC.

The chain has TRBV25-1 and TRBJ2-1, with 9 bases fitting TRBD2. CDR3 length: 16 amino acids. Germline V lookup: CDR1 MGHDK, CDR2 SYGVNS. The V segment lost 6 bases and the J segment 6 bases; nucleotides outside the gene matches: 12. The CDR3 nucleotides read TGTGCCAGCAGCAAGGCTCTGGGCGGGAGGGGCAATGAGCAGTTCTTC. This sequence encodes CASSKALGGRGNEQFF.

The chain couples TRBV6-6 to TRBJ1-5, with D possibly matching TRBD1 (6 bases). CDR3 length equals 15 residues. Trimming removed 8 bases at V and 1 base at J, with 15 bases between. Germline CDR1 is MNHNY and CDR2 is SVGAGI (reference sequence). Here the CDR3 reads CASHPGTPSNQPQHF. CDR3 nucleotide sequence: TGTGCCAGCCATCCCGGGACACCGAGCAATCAGCCCCAGCATTTT.

This clone was picked up one time. This chain connects TRBV12-5 to TRBJ2-5; 9 bases fit TRBD2. Trimming cost V 7 bases and J 4 bases; bases outside gene matches: 4. CDR1 is LGHNT and CDR2 is FRNRAP in the germline V gene. The CDR3 length is 13 residues. The CDR3 coding sequence is TGTGCTAGTGCCCGAGCGGGAGGAGAGACCCAGTACTTC. This codes for CASARAGGETQYF.

The rearrangement links TRBV29-1 to TRBJ2-5; no clear D. The CDR3 loop spans 12 amino acids. The V and J ends lost 6 bases and 4 bases respectively, with 12 bases between them. The germline CDR1 and CDR2 sequences are SQVTM and ANQGSEA. CDR3 sequence: CSVVTSPETQYF. Here the CDR3 DNA reads TGCAGCGTCGTCACTTCTCCAGAGACCCAGTACTTC. The full variable domain, rest sourced from reference TRBV29-1 and TRBJ2-5, is SAVISQKPSRDICQRGTSLTIQCQVDSQVTMMFWYRQQPGQSLTLIATANQGSEATYESGFVIDKFPISRPNLTFSTLTVSNMSPEDSSIYLCSVVTSPETQYFGPGTRLLVL.

The J gene is TRBJ2-7, the V gene TRBV10-3; 9 bases agree with TRBD1. V dropped 8 bases and J dropped 0; count of bases not matched to a gene: 5. The germline V gene has CDR1 ENHRY and CDR2 SYGVKD. This CDR3 has 14 residues. The CDR3 loop reads CAISGQGTSYEQYF. The CDR3 coding sequence is TGTGCCATCTCTGGACAGGGGACCTCCTACGAGCAGTACTTC.

This sequence joins TRBV28 and TRBJ2-7, with D possibly being TRBD2 (5 bases). This CDR3 spans 17 amino acids. From germline, CDR1 is MDHEN and CDR2 SYDVKM. V was shortened by 7 bases and J by 1 base, with 23 bases between the two germline ends. CDR3 residues: CASKTSTVAYSSYEQYF. Written as DNA, the CDR3 is TGTGCCAGCAAAACTTCAACCGTAGCGTATTCATCCTACGAGCAGTACTTC.

The chain links TRBV6-5 to TRBJ1-3; the D gene is possibly TRBD1 (6 bases). Germline CDR1 reads MNHEY; CDR2 reads SVGAGI. The CDR3 sequence is 14 residues long. V lost 6 bases and J 3 bases, leaving 12 bases between the germline ends. CDR3 coding DNA: TGTGCCAGCAGACTCAACAGGGATGGAAACACCATATATTTT. Translated: CASRLNRDGNTIYF.

Points on this clone: This CDR3 is also generated by other DNA sequences in the sample. The chain links TRBV7-3 to TRBJ2-5, with TRBD1 as a possible D gene (5 bases). Germline CDR1 is SGHTA and CDR2 is FQGTGA. Trimming left V 3 bases short and J 4 bases short, with 9 bases between. This CDR3 spans 13 amino acids. Written as DNA, the CDR3 is TGTGCCAGCAGCTTTGGGCAGGGAGAGACCCAGTACTTC. The encoded protein is CASSFGQGETQYF.

The chain has TRBV2 and TRBJ1-1; possibly TRBD1 for D (5 bases). Germline assignment: CDR1 SNHLY and CDR2 FYNNEI. The V gene lost 4 bases and the J gene lost 4 bases, with 13 bases spanning the gap. This CDR3 is built from 14 residues. CDR3 sequence reads: CASSGKGYGTEAFF. The CDR3 DNA reads TGTGCCAGCAGTGGAAAGGGGTACGGCACTGAAGCTTTCTTT.

This clone was counted a single time. The rearrangement links TRBV10-3 to TRBJ1-3, with a weak D call TRBD1 (5 bases). Germline CDR1 reads ENHRY; CDR2 reads SYGVKD. V lost 10 bases and J lost 0, with 7 bases in between. CDR3 length: 12 residues. The CDR3 sequence is CATQGSGNTIYF. The CDR3 region has the DNA TGTGCCACCCAGGGCTCTGGAAACACCATATATTTT.

This clone was observed a few times. This rearrangement joins TRBV2 to TRBJ2-3; D is possibly TRBD2 (6 bases). Trimming took off 6 bases at V and 6 bases at J, with 7 bases between the two ends. Germline CDR1 SNHLY, CDR2 FYNNEI. The CDR3 covers 11 residues. The CDR3 is CASRGLDTQYF. The CDR3 DNA reads as TGTGCCAGCAGGGGACTCGATACGCAGTATTTT.

The CDR3 loop is CASNDRENSPLHF. The CDR3 bases are TGTGCCAGTAACGACAGGGAGAATTCACCCCTCCACTTT. The chain recombines TRBV19 with TRBJ1-6, with TRBD1 identical over 7 bases. With 7 bases clipped from V and 7 bases from J, the junction kept 4 bases outside the gene matches. The CDR3 length is 13 residues. Looked up from germline, CDR1 is LNHDA and CDR2 is SQIVND (reference sequence).

The chain has TRBV5-4 and TRBJ2-7, with D perhaps TRBD2 (7 bases). Trimming took off 4 bases at V and 6 bases at J, with 17 bases between the two ends. From germline, CDR1 is SGHNT and CDR2 YYREEE (reference sequence). The CDR3 spans 14 residues. The CDR3 spells CASSPGGRVGEQYF. The DNA for the CDR3 is TGTGCCAGCAGCCCGGGGGGCCGAGTTGGCGAGCAGTACTTC.